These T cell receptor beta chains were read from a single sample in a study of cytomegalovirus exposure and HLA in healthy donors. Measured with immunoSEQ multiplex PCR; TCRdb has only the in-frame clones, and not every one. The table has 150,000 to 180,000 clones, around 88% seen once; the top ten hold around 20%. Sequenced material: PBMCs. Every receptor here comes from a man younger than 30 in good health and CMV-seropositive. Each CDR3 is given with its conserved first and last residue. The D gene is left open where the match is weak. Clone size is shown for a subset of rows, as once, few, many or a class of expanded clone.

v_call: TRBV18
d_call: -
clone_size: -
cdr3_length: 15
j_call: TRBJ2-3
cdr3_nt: TGTGCCAGCTCACCATTGGGGACTAGCACAGATACGCAGTATTTT
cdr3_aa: CASSPLGTSTDTQYF

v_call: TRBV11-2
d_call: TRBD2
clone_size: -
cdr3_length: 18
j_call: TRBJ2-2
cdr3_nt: TGTGCCAGCAGCTTTGGACTAGCGGGAGCCGTCGACACCGGGGAGCTGTTTTTT
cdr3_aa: CASSFGLAGAVDTGELFF

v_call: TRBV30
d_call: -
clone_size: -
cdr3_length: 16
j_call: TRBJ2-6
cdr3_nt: TGTGCCTGGAGTGGACAGAGCCTCTCTGGGGCCAACGTCCTGACTTTC
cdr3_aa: CAWSGQSLSGANVLTF

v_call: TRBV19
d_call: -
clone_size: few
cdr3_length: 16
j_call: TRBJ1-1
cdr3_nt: TGTGCCAGTAGTATACTAACCAGGGGTCAGGACACTGAAGCTTTCTTT
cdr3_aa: CASSILTRGQDTEAFF

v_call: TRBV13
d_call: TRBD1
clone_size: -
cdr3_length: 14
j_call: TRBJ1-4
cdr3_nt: TGTGCCAGCAGCTCGGACAGGTCAAATGAAAAACTGTTTTTT
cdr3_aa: CASSSDRSNEKLFF

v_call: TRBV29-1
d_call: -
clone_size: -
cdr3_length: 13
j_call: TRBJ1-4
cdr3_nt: TGCAGCGGTCAGGCTGCAACTAATGAAAAACTGTTTTTT
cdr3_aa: CSGQAATNEKLFF

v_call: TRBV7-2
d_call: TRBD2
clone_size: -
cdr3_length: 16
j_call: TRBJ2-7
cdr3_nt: TGTGCCAGCAGCCCAGGACTAGCGGGGGTCGCCTACGAGCAGTACTTC
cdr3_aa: CASSPGLAGVAYEQYF

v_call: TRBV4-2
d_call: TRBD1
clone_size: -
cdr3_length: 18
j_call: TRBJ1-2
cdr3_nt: TGTGCCAGCAGCCAAGATTTGGTTTTGGGACAGGGCGGCTATGGCTACACCTTC
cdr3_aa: CASSQDLVLGQGGYGYTF

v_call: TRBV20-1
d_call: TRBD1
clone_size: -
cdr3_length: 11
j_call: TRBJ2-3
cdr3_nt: TGCAGTGCTACCGACAGGGGCCGAAGAGTTTTT
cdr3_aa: CSATDRGRRVF

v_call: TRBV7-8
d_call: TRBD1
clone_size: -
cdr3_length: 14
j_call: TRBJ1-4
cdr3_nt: TGTGCCAGCAGCTTGACAGGGGACAATGAAAAACTGTTTTTT
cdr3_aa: CASSLTGDNEKLFF

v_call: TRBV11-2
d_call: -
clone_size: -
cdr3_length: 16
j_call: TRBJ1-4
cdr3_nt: TGTGCCAGCAGCTCTTACGGGGATCCCAGTAATGAAAAACTGTTTTTT
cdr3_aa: CASSSYGDPSNEKLFF

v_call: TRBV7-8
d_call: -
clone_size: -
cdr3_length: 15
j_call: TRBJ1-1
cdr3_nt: TGTGCCAGCAGCTTAGGGGGAACAGGGAACACTGAAGCTTTCTTT
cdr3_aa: CASSLGGTGNTEAFF

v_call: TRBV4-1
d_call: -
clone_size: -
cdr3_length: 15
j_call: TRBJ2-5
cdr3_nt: TGCGCCAGCAGCCAAGCAGGACTATTGGGTGAGACCCAGTACTTC
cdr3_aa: CASSQAGLLGETQYF

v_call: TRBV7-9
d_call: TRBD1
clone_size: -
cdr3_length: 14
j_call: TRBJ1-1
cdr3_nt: TGTGCCAGCAGCCCGGACAGGGCAAACACTGAAGCTTTCTTT
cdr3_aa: CASSPDRANTEAFF